The sequence of this T cell receptor beta chain was determined in a study of response to subunit inactivated influenza vaccine. Between the trimmed V and J ends, which lost 4 bases and 2 bases, there was a span of 12 bases. In germline, CDR1 is SGHRS, CDR2 YFSETQ. CDR3 length: 15 residues. TCRdb processed the RT-PCR reads anew with MiXCR; each CDR3 protein has one entry. In the table there are 550,000 to 650,000 distinct CDR3 sequences, about 11% of which are singletons. This sample comprised PBMCs from blood, obtained on the day of vaccination. The chain recombines TRBV5-1 with TRBJ1-4; D not certain. This sequence originates from a man aged 45-60 years who received an inactivated influenza vaccine. The DNA for the CDR3 is TGCGCCAGCAGCCGCAACTCCGCCACTAATGAAAAACTGTTTTTT. It specifies CASSRNSATNEKLFF.